These 26 T cell receptor beta chains came from one sample sequenced in a study of regulatory T cells in long-lasting Graves disease. Both iRepertoire HTBI primers and Arm-PCR of CDR3 regions were used to build the TCR beta libraries. TCRdb reprocessed the multiplex PCR reads via MiXCR and lists one record per CDR3 protein. The sample records approximately 360,000 distinct CDR3 sequences, over 9.5% being singletons. Time point reported: newly diagnosed GD, antithyroid drugs for less than 3 months. Extracted PBMC RNA gave rise to the TCR library. These data also formed part of another study, on T cells in Graves' hyperthyroidism and ophthalmopathy.

This sample comprised peripheral blood mononuclear cells (PBMCs), obtained at new diagnosis, from a patient treated with antithyroid drugs. The origin of the receptors is a woman in her late teens or twenties with Graves disease.

This chain connects TRBV9 to TRBJ2-7, with 8 nucleotides matching TRBD1. Trimming removed 0 bases from V and 6 bases from J; junction bases left unmatched: 8. The CDR3 runs to 15 residues. The germline V gene encodes CDR1 SGDLS and CDR2 YYNGEE. The CDR3 DNA is TGTGCCAGCAGCGTAGGGGTGACAGGGGCCTCCGAGCAGTACTTC. Its protein is CASSVGVTGASEQYF.

This clonotype came up many times. The CDR3 DNA sequence: TGTGCCAGCAGCCAAGATTTAACAGTGAACTATGGCTACACCTTC. Amino acid sequence: CASSQDLTVNYGYTF. The chain employs TRBV3-1 and TRBJ1-2; D is unclear. The CDR3 covers 15 residues. CDR1 LGHDT and CDR2 YNNKEL come from the germline V gene (reference sequence). Trimming stripped 0 bases from V and 2 bases from J, with 10 bases between.

This clonotype occurred many times. The chain links TRBV20-1 to TRBJ1-2, with a tentative D call TRBD1 (6 bases). CDR1 and CDR2 from the germline V gene are DFQATT and SNEGSKA (reference sequence). The CDR3 has 14 amino acids. The V end was cut by 3 bases, the J end by 5 bases, with 16 bases between. CDR3 sequence: CSARGGAGGYGYTF. The CDR3 DNA follows: TGCAGTGCTAGGGGGGGCGCAGGCGGTTATGGCTACACCTTC.

This clonotype was recorded at least ten times. J is TRBJ2-1 and V is TRBV6-1; TRBD1 matches at 7 bases. V gave up 3 bases and J gave up 9 bases; unmatched junction bases: 5. CDR1 is MNHNS, CDR2 SASEGT, per germline. The CDR3 consists of 13 residues. The DNA for the CDR3 is TGTGCCAGCAGTGAGGTAGGGGGCAGTGAGCAGTTCTTC. Encoded protein: CASSEVGGSEQFF.

This clonotype was observed many times. J is TRBJ2-2 and V is TRBV6-1; the D gene is possibly TRBD2 (5 bases). The CDR3 covers 17 residues. The V gene lost 1 base and the J gene lost 4 bases, with 16 bases spanning the gap. From germline, CDR1 is MNHNS and CDR2 SASEGT. As DNA, the CDR3 is TGTGCCAGCAGTGAAGTTTACGGGAAGACGAGCACCGGGGAGCTGTTTTTT. The encoded protein is CASSEVYGKTSTGELFF.

This clonotype was counted at least ten times. V and J are TRBV10-3 and TRBJ1-6; D is uncertain. There are 16 residues in the CDR3. Germline CDR1 reads ENHRY; CDR2 reads SYGVKD. V dropped 3 bases and J dropped 14 bases, with 23 bases sitting between them. The CDR3 DNA follows: TGTGCCATCAGTGAAACCTCGGCAGGACCATTTCGGGCCCTCCACTTT. It is translated as CAISETSAGPFRALHF.

The V gene is TRBV5-1, the J gene TRBJ2-5; D is undetermined. The CDR3 loop spans 15 amino acids. The ends were cut back, 0 bases at V and 3 bases at J, with 12 bases in the middle. Germline values: CDR1 SGHRS, CDR2 YFSETQ. CDR3 sequence reads: CASSLAGRQKETQYF. The CDR3 DNA is TGCGCCAGCAGCTTGGCTGGGCGGCAGAAAGAGACCCAGTACTTC.

Many counts were recorded for this clonotype. This chain connects TRBV20-1 to TRBJ1-2, with 7 bases fitting TRBD1. With V trimmed by 3 bases and J by 1 base, 5 bases remained unmatched. CDR1 DFQATT and CDR2 SNEGSKA come from the germline V gene (reference sequence). This CDR3 has 14 amino acids. In nucleotides, the CDR3 is TGCAGTGCTAGGATATCAGGGGGTAACTATGGCTACACCTTC. This gives the protein CSARISGGNYGYTF.

This clonotype appeared a few times. The rearrangement links TRBV20-1 to TRBJ2-1, with a weak D call TRBD1 (5 bases). Trimming took 0 bases from V and 4 from J, leaving 10 bases between them. This CDR3 region has 14 residues. The germline V gene encodes CDR1 DFQATT and CDR2 SNEGSKA (reference sequence). The DNA of the CDR3 is TGCAGTGCTAGAGACCGGACACCATACAATGAGCAGTTCTTC. This translates into CSARDRTPYNEQFF.

This clonotype was detected ten times or more. The DNA of the CDR3 is TGTGCCAGCAGCCCCGGACGCCTGAGTCATGAGCAGTTCTTC. It yields the protein CASSPGRLSHEQFF. The V call is TRBV7-2, the J call TRBJ2-1, with unresolved D. This CDR3 is built from 14 residues. The V end lost 5 bases, the J end lost 8 bases, and 16 bases lay between the germline ends. Germline V gives CDR1 SGHTA, CDR2 FQGNSA.

A word on this clonotype: A read error is possible here, since a much larger clone lies one base away. This chain uses TRBV28 with TRBJ1-1; D is uncertain. Germline V gene data show CDR1 as MDHEN and CDR2 as SYDVKM. There are 13 residues in the CDR3. V was trimmed by 5 bases and J by 0 bases, leaving 7 bases between them. CDR3 bases: TGTGCCAGCAGTCCCAACATGAACACTGAAGCTTTCTTT. Protein: CASSPNMNTEAFF.

This clonotype appeared many times. V gene TRBV20-1 combines with J gene TRBJ2-1, with TRBD2 matching over 12 bases. Looked up from germline, CDR1 is DFQATT and CDR2 is SNEGSKA (reference sequence). The V and J ends lost 6 bases and 7 bases, in that order; junction bases with no gene match: 7. CDR3 length equals 14 residues. The CDR3 nucleotides read TGCAGTGCCATGACTAGCGGGAGTTCGAATGAGCAGTTCTTC. This sequence encodes CSAMTSGSSNEQFF.

This clonotype was counted ten times or more. The chain couples TRBV11-2 to TRBJ1-3; unclear D gene. The CDR3 sequence is 14 residues long. Per the germline V gene, CDR1 is SGHAT and CDR2 is FQNNGV. V shed 5 bases and J shed 4 bases, with 12 bases lying between them. The CDR3 loop is CASSRGMRGNTIYF. The DNA of the CDR3 is TGTGCCAGCAGCCGAGGGATGCGGGGAAACACCATATATTTT.

This clonotype was detected many times. The V gene is TRBV12-5, the J gene TRBJ2-1, with TRBD2 matching over 11 bases. The CDR3 totals 16 residues. Germline V gene sequence: CDR1 LGHNT, CDR2 FRNRAP. V shed 1 base, J shed 4 bases, and the junction held 3 bases outside the gene matches. The CDR3: CASGLGWTSGYNEQFF. The CDR3 DNA reads TGTGCTAGTGGTTTGGGATGGACTAGCGGGTACAATGAGCAGTTCTTC.

This clonotype was counted at least ten times. The rearrangement links TRBV4-3 to TRBJ1-2, with 8 bases lining up with TRBD1. This CDR3 contains 14 residues. CDR1 and CDR2 from the germline V gene are LGHNA and YSLEER. Trimming removed 0 bases from V and 14 bases from J; junction bases left unmatched: 11. CDR3 loop: CASSQDGGQGMETF. The CDR3 DNA sequence: TGCGCCAGCAGCCAAGATGGCGGACAGGGAATGGAAACCTTC.

This clonotype was counted many times. V is TRBV7-8 and J is TRBJ2-1; 7 bases fit TRBD1. This CDR3 has 16 residues. The junction had 8 bases not matched to a gene; V was cut back by 3 bases and J by 3 bases. CDR1 is SGHVS, CDR2 FQNEAQ, per germline. The CDR3 region has the DNA TGTGCCAGCAGCTTCCGCCGGGACAGCAACTACAATGAGCAGTTCTTC. Translation gives CASSFRRDSNYNEQFF.

The chain carries TRBV6-2 or TRBV6-3 and TRBJ2-7; TRBD2 agrees at 12 bases. The CDR3 is made up of 18 amino acids. The germline CDR1 and CDR2 sequences are MNHEY and SVGEGT. V lost 2 bases, J lost 2 bases, and 10 bases stayed unmatched. The CDR3 DNA reads TGTGCCAGCAGTTACCACGTATCGCTAGCGGGAGGGGCCTACGAGCAGTACTTC. Its translation: CASSYHVSLAGGAYEQYF.

This clonotype was seen ten or more times. The chain employs TRBV12-3 or TRBV12-4 and TRBJ2-5; D gene unclear. V dropped 2 bases and J dropped 4 bases, with 5 bases sitting between them. This CDR3 has 12 residues. The chain's CDR3 is CASSLLVETQYF. CDR3 bases: TGTGCCAGCAGTTTATTGGTAGAGACCCAGTACTTC.

This chain joins TRBV5-1 and TRBJ1-5; D not certain. The germline gives CDR1 SGHRS, CDR2 YFSETQ. V lost 4 bases, J lost 4 bases, and 15 bases lay in between. The CDR3 has 15 residues. The DNA of the CDR3 is TGCGCCAGCAGCCGAGACGGGAACCTTAATCAGCCCCAGCATTTT. Translation: CASSRDGNLNQPQHF.

The sample holds many counts of this clonotype. CDR3 in amino acids: CASSSWEDPRPSTDTQYF. CDR3 bases: TGTGCCAGCAGTTCCTGGGAGGACCCCCGCCCCAGCACAGATACGCAGTATTTT. The J gene is TRBJ2-3, the V gene TRBV25-1; D possibly corresponds to TRBD2 (6 bases). The CDR3 contains 18 residues. Germline values: CDR1 MGHDK, CDR2 SYGVNS. V lost 5 bases and J lost 0, with 21 bases in between.

At least ten counts were recorded for this clonotype. Relative to the germline gene, one junction end is altered; a read error may explain this. The genes are TRBV7-2 and TRBJ2-5, with a possible D match to TRBD2 (7 bases). The CDR3 length is 14 residues. Per the germline V gene, CDR1 is SGHTA and CDR2 is FQGNSA. Here the CDR3 DNA reads TGTGCCAGCAGCTTAGCCCCGAGGGCGGGGGCCTCGCCCTTC. The encoded protein is CASSLAPRAGASPF.

The chain combines TRBV12-3 or TRBV12-4 with TRBJ2-7; D is ambiguous. The V end was cut by 4 bases, the J end by 3 bases, with 10 bases between. There are 13 residues in the CDR3. CDR3 loop: CASSWGLGYEQYF. Written as DNA, the CDR3 is TGTGCCAGCAGTTGGGGATTGGGCTACGAGCAGTACTTC.

This clonotype was picked up many times. The rearrangement joins TRBV18 to TRBJ1-3; tentatively, D is TRBD1 (6 bases). Germline lookup yields CDR1 KGHSH and CDR2 LQKENI. V lost 5 bases and J lost 11, with 16 bases in between. The length of the CDR3 is 13 residues. This chain's CDR3 is CASSGLDSGAIYF. The DNA for the CDR3 is TGTGCCAGCTCAGGTTTGGACAGTGGAGCCATATATTTT.

In this sample, this clonotype turned up a few times. The genes are TRBV27 and TRBJ1-5; tentatively, D is TRBD1 (5 bases). The V gene's germline CDR1 is MNHEY and CDR2 SMNVEV (reference sequence). Trimming took 3 bases from V and 5 from J, leaving 11 bases between them. This CDR3 has 14 amino acids. Here the CDR3 DNA reads TGTGCCAGCAGTTTCAACGGGGCTTATCAGCCCCAGCATTTT. Protein sequence: CASSFNGAYQPQHF.

V gene TRBV6-2 or TRBV6-3 combines with J gene TRBJ2-7; TRBD2 matches at 8 bases. V shed 8 bases and J 7 bases; nucleotides not matched to a gene: 16. The CDR3 loop spans 15 amino acids. Germline values: CDR1 MNHEY, CDR2 SVGEGT. In DNA, the CDR3 is TGTGCCAGCGTCAACTTCGGGGGGGGGCCCCATGAGCAGTACTTC. As protein: CASVNFGGGPHEQYF.

This clonotype was seen repeatedly, ten times or more. J is TRBJ1-5 and V is TRBV29-1; D call uncertain. The germline V and J ends were trimmed by 4 bases and 2 bases, with 6 bases remaining between them. CDR3 length equals 12 residues. Germline values: CDR1 SQVTM, CDR2 ANQGSEA. The CDR3 nucleotides read TGCAGCGTTGGCGTGGGCAATCAGCCCCAGCATTTT. It codes for CSVGVGNQPQHF.